The present entry profiles one T cell receptor beta chain with its context. This sample is part of a study of blood T cell repertoires in COVID-19. Study details: Collection of acute and convalescent COVID-19 samples took place in the United States, Italy and Spain. Sample material is recorded as cDNA or gDNA derived from T cells, B-cell-depleted T cells, or PBMCs.

Original processing methods: Amplifying reference gene primers gave estimates of nucleated cell counts. Sequenced by immunoSEQ multiplex PCR; TCRdb stores in-frame clones only, minus some. V and J calls and clone size are as listed in that table; D and trimming were resolved from the DNA. The sample holds 100,000 to 150,000 clones, less than 90% seen once. The receptor was isolated from a woman of 80 years or more with acute or convalescent COVID-19. Sequencing was performed on peripheral blood.

This CDR3 reads CSVGNGPYEQYF. The CDR3 region has the DNA TGCAGCGTTGGAAATGGGCCCTACGAGCAGTACTTC. The chain employs TRBV29-1 and TRBJ2-7, with D hard to call. The V gene's germline CDR1 is SQVTM and CDR2 ANQGSEA. Deletions cut 4 bases from V and 2 bases from J, with 9 bases between. The CDR3 runs 12 residues.